This T cell receptor (beta chain) was captured by sequencing in a study of OX40 agonist ivuxolimab in advanced cancers. Whole-study context: It was permissible to have had prior anti-PD-1, anti-PD-L1 or anti-CTLA-4 therapy, and less than 45% had some. The study reported partial responses in three patients: one hepatocellular carcinoma, two cutaneous melanoma.

Profiled with immunoSEQ multiplex PCR; TCRdb holds only in-frame clones, not every one. The sample lists 55,000 to 80,000 clones, 88% occurring once. Germline V gene lookup returns CDR1 SGHNT and CDR2 YYREEE (reference sequence). The CDR3 has 13 amino acids. V was clipped by 1 base and J by 8 bases, with 9 bases between them. With respect to this clone: Its antigen remains unidentified.

Baseline, cycle 4 day 1, and cycle 7 day 1 were the blood sampling points. Whole-study results and caveats: Antigen specificity was not determined for the expanded peripheral T cells.

The sequence derives from an adult with an advanced solid tumor such as melanoma, head and neck, liver or kidney cancer. The specimen was CD4+ or CD8+ T cells sorted from blood, collected in a trial of the OX40 agonist ivuxolimab. J is TRBJ1-4 and V is TRBV5-4, with D tentatively TRBD1 (5 bases). The CDR3 nucleotides read TGTGCCAGCAGCTTGAGGGACTCCGAAAAACTGTTTTTT. It specifies CASSLRDSEKLFF.